A selection of T cell receptor beta chains follows, all from one sample in a study of CD8 T cells in ankylosing spondylitis. MiXCR was run by TCRdb on the 5' RACE reads, yielding one entry per CDR3 protein. The table shows around 130,000 distinct CDR3 sequences, with 6% to 8.5% occurring only once. The sample consisted of blood, either unsorted or a sorted T cell fraction (not recorded which). These TCRs come from a male donor with ankylosing spondylitis or in good health (not recorded which). Both conserved end residues are part of each CDR3. The D gene is left open where the match is weak. Clone size is not always given. Where it is, it says once, few, many or a class for expanded clones.

d_call,clone_size,j_call,v_call,cdr3_aa,cdr3_nt
TRBD2,many,TRBJ2-7,TRBV3-1,CASSQDKKREFTHEQYF,TGTGCCAGCAGCCAAGATAAAAAGCGGGAGTTTACCCACGAGCAGTACTTC
NA,many,TRBJ2-3,TRBV5-6,CASTLTGDTQYF,TGTGCCAGCACCCTGACTGGAGATACGCAGTATTTT
NA,many,TRBJ1-5,TRBV9,CASSTGGSNQPQHF,TGTGCCAGCAGCACCGGGGGGAGCAATCAGCCCCAGCATTTT
TRBD1,few,TRBJ1-4,TRBV30,CAWSAPGTGGEKLFF,TGTGCCTGGAGTGCCCCCGGGACAGGCGGTGAAAAACTGTTTTTT
NA,many,TRBJ2-3,TRBV15,CATSRDTPDTQYF,TGTGCCACCAGCAGAGACACCCCAGATACGCAGTATTTT
NA,many,TRBJ2-2,TRBV2,CASRWDVGAGELFF,TGTGCCAGCAGATGGGACGTTGGGGCCGGGGAGCTGTTTTTT
TRBD1,many,TRBJ1-1,TRBV5-1,CASSLMSRGQSSMNTEAFF,TGCGCCAGCAGCTTGATGAGTAGGGGACAGTCCTCCATGAACACTGAAGCTTTCTTT
NA,many,TRBJ2-1,TRBV7-9,CASSPDGVHEQFF,TGTGCCAGCAGCCCCGACGGGGTCCATGAGCAGTTCTTC
TRBD1,many,TRBJ1-4,TRBV15,CATSRNTGANEKLFF,TGTGCCACCAGCAGAAATACAGGGGCAAATGAAAAACTGTTTTTT
TRBD1,many,TRBJ2-1,TRBV5-1,CASSTTGTGSPSFF,TGCGCCAGCAGCACCACCGGGACAGGGAGTCCCTCGTTCTTC
NA,few,TRBJ2-7,TRBV7-2,CASSFLGSEQYF,TGTGCCAGCAGCTTTTTAGGGAGCGAGCAGTACTTC
NA,many,TRBJ1-1,TRBV30,CAWAPLGNTEAFF,TGTGCCTGGGCCCCCTTAGGGAACACTGAAGCTTTCTTT
TRBD1,few,TRBJ2-1,TRBV12-3/TRBV12-4,CASSRIPDRGRLYNEQFF,TGTGCCAGCAGCCGCATCCCCGACAGGGGGAGGCTTTACAATGAGCAGTTCTTC
TRBD2,few,TRBJ2-5,TRBV6-2/TRBV6-3,CASSAIAGTFKETQYF,TGTGCCAGCAGTGCCATAGCGGGCACATTTAAAGAGACCCAGTACTTC
NA,many,TRBJ1-4,TRBV5-1,CASSFLAGPEKLFF,TGCGCCAGCAGCTTTTTGGCAGGGCCGGAAAAACTGTTTTTT
TRBD2,NA,TRBJ2-7,TRBV7-9,CASSLNFTVAGPYEQYF,TGTGCCAGCAGCTTAAATTTTACGGTAGCGGGGCCCTACGAGCAGTACTTC
NA,NA,TRBJ2-3,TRBV5-5,CASSFEAGSAQYF,TGTGCCAGCAGCTTCGAGGCAGGATCGGCGCAGTATTTT
NA,many,TRBJ2-7,TRBV18,CASSPQTNEQYF,TGTGCCAGCTCACCGCAAACCAACGAGCAGTACTTC
NA,many,TRBJ1-3,TRBV3-1,CASSRTTFGHTTSGNTIYF,TGTGCCAGCAGCCGGACGACATTCGGGCACACTACCTCTGGAAACACCATATATTTT
NA,NA,TRBJ2-1,TRBV6-2/TRBV6-3,CASSSPPYNEQFF,TGTGCCAGCAGTTCCCCGCCTTACAATGAGCAGTTCTTC
TRBD2,many,TRBJ2-3,TRBV20-1,CSARTTRLAGTDTQYF,TGCAGTGCTAGAACAACGCGGCTAGCGGGGACAGATACGCAGTATTTT
NA,many,TRBJ1-1,TRBV4-3,CASSQLLTVTEAFF,TGCGCCAGCAGCCAACTTCTGACGGTCACTGAAGCTTTCTTT
TRBD2,many,TRBJ2-3,TRBV9,CASSVSSGSVDTQYF,TGTGCCAGCAGCGTATCTAGCGGGAGTGTAGATACGCAGTATTTT
TRBD2,many,TRBJ2-1,TRBV5-1,CASSLGGGLVYEQFF,TGCGCCAGCAGCTTGGGCGGGGGGCTGGTGTATGAGCAGTTCTTC
TRBD1,many,TRBJ2-1,TRBV6-8,CASSYSGGTGNWDEQFF,TGTGCCAGCAGTTACTCGGGCGGGACAGGGAATTGGGATGAGCAGTTCTTC
TRBD1,many,TRBJ2-7,TRBV5-1,CASQGQPPNEQYF,TGCGCCAGCCAGGGACAGCCTCCCAACGAGCAGTACTTC
NA,many,TRBJ2-7,TRBV12-3/TRBV12-4,CASSIRTEYPYEQYF,TGTGCCAGCAGTATCAGGACGGAGTACCCCTACGAGCAGTACTTC
NA,many,TRBJ1-1,TRBV5-1,CASSPQGRGDTEAFF,TGCGCCAGCAGCCCCCAGGGAAGGGGGGACACTGAAGCTTTCTTT
NA,NA,TRBJ1-1,TRBV12-3/TRBV12-4,CASRGSKDTEAFF,TGTGCCAGCAGAGGGAGTAAAGACACTGAAGCTTTCTTT
TRBD1,many,TRBJ1-2,TRBV20-1,CSARDSGTGKNYGYTF,TGCAGTGCTAGAGATTCCGGGACAGGCAAAAACTATGGCTACACCTTC
NA,many,TRBJ2-7,TRBV5-1,CASSLGFGGYEQYF,TGCGCCAGCAGCTTGGGATTCGGTGGCTACGAGCAGTACTTC
TRBD2,many,TRBJ2-1,TRBV12-3/TRBV12-4,CASSFRGEDEQFF,TGTGCCAGCAGTTTCCGGGGGGAGGATGAGCAGTTCTTC
TRBD1,many,TRBJ2-3,TRBV28,CASSQRQGGTDTQYF,TGTGCCAGCAGTCAAAGACAGGGCGGAACAGATACGCAGTATTTT
TRBD1,many,TRBJ1-6,TRBV7-2,CASSLAFFGTGHSPLHF,TGTGCCAGCAGCTTAGCGTTTTTCGGGACAGGGCATTCACCCCTCCACTTT
NA,few,TRBJ1-1,TRBV6-2/TRBV6-3,CASRLGGMNTEAFF,TGTGCCAGCAGATTAGGGGGAATGAACACTGAAGCTTTCTTT
NA,many,TRBJ2-5,TRBV12-3/TRBV12-4,CASSLGVRETQYF,TGTGCCAGCAGTTTAGGTGTTCGGGAGACCCAGTACTTC
TRBD2,NA,TRBJ2-3,TRBV5-1,CASSRTLAGSTDTQYF,TGCGCCAGCAGCCGAACACTAGCGGGCAGCACAGATACGCAGTATTTT
NA,few,TRBJ2-2,TRBV1,CTSSMGSGTANTGELFF,TGCACCAGCAGCATGGGATCCGGGACAGCTAACACCGGGGAGCTGTTTTTT
NA,many,TRBJ2-4,TRBV7-2,CASSLESIAKNIQYF,TGTGCCAGCAGCTTAGAGAGCATAGCCAAAAACATTCAGTACTTC
NA,many,TRBJ2-7,TRBV12-3/TRBV12-4,CASSLNLEQYF,TGTGCCAGCAGTTTAAACCTCGAGCAGTACTTC
TRBD2,many,TRBJ2-1,TRBV9,CASSSPGGGSYNEQFF,TGTGCCAGCAGCTCGCCGGGAGGGGGCTCCTACAATGAGCAGTTCTTC
NA,many,TRBJ2-5,TRBV5-1,CASSGTKVATQYF,TGCGCCAGCAGCGGGACGAAAGTAGCCACCCAGTACTTC